This T cell receptor (beta chain) was documented in a study of OX40 agonist ivuxolimab in advanced cancers. The wider study: Patients received intravenous ivuxolimab every 2 weeks at 0.01 to 10 mg/kg. Prior checkpoint blockade (anti-PD-1, anti-PD-L1 or anti-CTLA-4) was permitted; less than 45% had it.

Sequenced by immunoSEQ multiplex PCR; TCRdb stores in-frame clones only, minus some. The sample contains some 77,000 clones, around 91% of which appear only once. Trimming stripped 6 bases from V and 7 bases from J, with 7 bases between. Germline CDR1 SGHDT, CDR2 YYEEEE. CDR3 length: 11 amino acids. This rearrangement joins TRBV5-6 to TRBJ2-2, with D uncertain. This specimen was CD4+ or CD8+ T cells sorted from blood, taken in a trial of the OX40 agonist ivuxolimab. The sequence derives from an adult with an advanced solid tumor such as melanoma, head and neck, liver or kidney cancer. The CDR3 sequence: CASTSGGELFF. CDR3 bases: TGTGCCAGCACGTCCGGCGGGGAGCTGTTTTTT.